Shown below are 21 T cell receptor beta chains from a single sample sequenced in a study of Ad26.COV2.S vaccination and SARS-CoV-2 variants. TCRdb's copy holds only in-frame clones and misses some; the assay was immunoSEQ multiplex PCR. The data show approximately 360,000 clones, with around four fifths seen just once and about 7.4% held by the top ten. Treatment noted: around 19 received Ad26.COV2.S at low or high dose, single or two shots; five or six received placebo; per-sample allocation not given. Sampling was performed 63 days after the first vaccine or placebo injection. The sequencing used peripheral blood, collected in a trial of Ad26.COV2.S vaccine versus placebo. The receptors shown here come from a person aged 18-60 years who received the Ad26.COV2.S COVID-19 vaccine or a placebo.

The V and J genes are TRBV4-2 and TRBJ2-7; the D gene is possibly TRBD1 (6 bases). The CDR3 spans 13 residues. Germline CDR1 is LGHNA and CDR2 is YNFKEQ. Trimming removed 6 bases at V and 5 bases at J, with 14 bases between. The DNA of the CDR3 is TGTGCCAGCAGTTGGGACACCGCGGACGAGCAGTACTTC. This codes for CASSWDTADEQYF.

This chain uses TRBV7-9 with TRBJ1-1; 7 bases match TRBD1. The V and J ends lost 0 bases and 6 bases, in that order; junction bases with no gene match: 13. Per the germline V gene, CDR1 is SEHNR and CDR2 is FQNEAQ (reference sequence). The CDR3 has 17 residues. Here the CDR3 DNA reads TGTGCCAGCAGCTTAGCCTCGATGACAGGGACAAGGGCTGAAGCTTTCTTT. Protein: CASSLASMTGTRAEAFF.

The table lists this clone with a few counts. The J gene is TRBJ1-1, the V gene TRBV2; D is perhaps TRBD1 (5 bases). The ends were cut back, 11 bases at V and 1 base at J, with 23 bases in the middle. The length of the CDR3 is 16 residues. Looked up from germline, CDR1 is SNHLY and CDR2 is FYNNEI. CDR3 sequence reads: CARQEAWGIGNTEAFF. CDR3 bases: TGTGCCCGACAAGAGGCATGGGGGATTGGGAACACTGAAGCTTTCTTT.

This chain uses TRBV29-1 with TRBJ1-1; TRBD1 aligns across 9 bases. V lost 6 bases, J lost 9 bases, and 14 bases stayed unmatched. Per the germline V gene, CDR1 is SQVTM and CDR2 is ANQGSEA. CDR3 length: 14 amino acids. In DNA, the CDR3 is TGCAGCGTCGAGTCTTGGGGACAGGGTATTAAAGCTTTCTTT. Translation gives CSVESWGQGIKAFF.

The sample holds a few counts of this clone. The chain combines TRBV7-3 with TRBJ1-6; D is unclear. The V gene's germline CDR1 is SGHTA and CDR2 FQGTGA. Trimming stripped 5 bases from V and 7 bases from J, with 15 bases between. CDR3 length: 15 amino acids. This CDR3 reads CASSPGGQTNSPLHF. The CDR3 DNA is TGTGCCAGCAGCCCCGGCGGGCAGACGAATTCACCCCTCCACTTT.

The chain uses TRBV5-1 and TRBJ2-4, with TRBD1 identical over 8 bases. The trim removed 4 bases at V and 7 bases at J, leaving 10 bases unmatched. The length of the CDR3 is 15 residues. Germline assignment: CDR1 SGHRS and CDR2 YFSETQ. This CDR3 reads CASSPQGTGGNIQYF. The CDR3 DNA sequence: TGCGCCAGCAGCCCCCAAGGGACAGGAGGGAACATTCAGTACTTC. Full variable domain (remainder filled in from reference TRBV5-1 and TRBJ2-4): KAGVTQTPRYLIKTRGQQVTLSCSPISGHRSVSWYQQTPGQGLQFLFEYFSETQRNKGNFPGRFSGRQFSNSRSEMNVSTLELGDSALYLCASSPQGTGGNIQYFGAGTRLSVL.

This clone came up once. This chain connects TRBV7-9 to TRBJ2-3, with TRBD2 matching over 8 bases. The J segment lost 3 bases and the V segment lost 5 bases, leaving 7 bases of the junction unmatched. The CDR3 contains 15 residues. Germline CDR1 is SEHNR and CDR2 is FQNEAQ (reference sequence). Here the CDR3 reads CASSPSGLVTDTQYF. The CDR3 DNA reads TGTGCCAGCAGCCCATCGGGACTAGTTACAGATACGCAGTATTTT.

The rearrangement uses TRBV5-1 and TRBJ2-2; D tentatively fits TRBD1 or TRBD2 (5 bases each). The CDR3 loop spans 15 amino acids. The V gene's germline CDR1 is SGHRS and CDR2 YFSETQ. Between the trimmed V and J ends, which lost 4 bases and 0 bases, there was a span of 10 bases. The CDR3 loop reads CASSRGASNTGELFF. CDR3 nucleotide sequence: TGCGCCAGCAGCCGAGGGGCCTCGAACACCGGGGAGCTGTTTTTT.

The chain links TRBV9 to TRBJ2-5; maybe TRBD1 (5 bases). Germline CDR1 SGDLS, CDR2 YYNGEE. This CDR3 spans 14 amino acids. Deletions cut 0 bases from V and 4 bases from J, with 10 bases between. CDR3 amino acids: CASSVDVGVETQYF. Written as DNA, the CDR3 is TGTGCCAGCAGCGTAGACGTAGGGGTAGAGACCCAGTACTTC.

This clone has only a few counts. The chain is built from TRBV14 and TRBJ2-1; D not certain. Trimming cost V 1 base and J 4 bases, with 11 bases left between them. This CDR3 is built from 15 residues. Germline V lookup: CDR1 SGHDN, CDR2 FVKESK. The CDR3: CASSQGWQIYNEQFF. The CDR3 region has the DNA TGTGCCAGCAGCCAAGGTTGGCAGATTTACAATGAGCAGTTCTTC.

The genes are TRBV7-2 and TRBJ2-7; D is possibly TRBD2 (6 bases). Germline V gene data show CDR1 as SGHTA and CDR2 as FQGNSA. CDR3 length: 16 residues. V lost 8 bases and J lost 6, with 26 bases in between. The chain's CDR3 is CASRPAFGGGRVEQYF. The CDR3 DNA reads as TGTGCCAGCCGACCTGCCTTTGGGGGAGGCAGGGTCGAGCAGTACTTC.

The table lists this clone with a count of one. Additional DNA sequences in this sample encode the identical CDR3. The genes are TRBV18 and TRBJ1-3; no clear D gene. The CDR3 contains 12 residues. The germline V gene has CDR1 KGHSH and CDR2 LQKENI. V was cut by 1 base and J by 4 bases, with 2 bases left in between. Written as DNA, the CDR3 is TGTGCCAGCTCACCACGGGGAAACACCATATATTTT. As protein: CASSPRGNTIYF.

The genes are TRBV11-2 and TRBJ1-2; D possibly corresponds to TRBD1 (5 bases). Germline values: CDR1 SGHAT, CDR2 FQNNGV. Between the trimmed V and J ends, which lost 4 bases and 3 bases, there was a span of 21 bases. The CDR3 sequence is 17 residues long. In DNA, the CDR3 is TGTGCCAGCAGCTCCCGGGGCGGGGTATTCGAGTACTATGGCTACACCTTC. Translation gives CASSSRGGVFEYYGYTF.

Note on this clone: This same CDR3 is encoded by further DNA sequences in the sample. The CDR3 coding sequence is TGTGCCAGCAGTTACTCGGCAGCGGAAGAGACCCAGTACTTC. The encoded protein is CASSYSAAEETQYF. V gene TRBV6-5 combines with J gene TRBJ2-5, with D possibly matching TRBD2 (5 bases). Germline lookup yields CDR1 MNHEY and CDR2 SVGAGI. V gave up 0 bases and J gave up 3 bases, with 8 bases separating them. The CDR3 is 14 amino acids.

The DNA for the CDR3 is TGTGCCAGCTCCGCCGTCCCGACGGCCCGTGGAGATACGCAGTATTTT. Its translation is CASSAVPTARGDTQYF. The gene calls are TRBV18 and TRBJ2-3; D uncertain. V lost 6 bases and J 5 bases, leaving 21 bases between the germline ends. Germline V lookup: CDR1 KGHSH, CDR2 LQKENI. CDR3 length equals 16 residues.

This clone was recorded once. The chain carries TRBV11-3 and TRBJ1-1; tentative D call: TRBD1 (6 bases). Trimming took 5 bases from V and 5 from J, leaving 18 bases between them. Germline CDR1 SGHNT, CDR2 YENEEA. CDR3 length: 15 amino acids. This CDR3 is CASSRRNRDLTEAFF. CDR3 DNA sequence: TGTGCCAGCAGCCGCCGGAACAGGGATTTGACTGAAGCTTTCTTT.

The gene calls are TRBV19 and TRBJ1-1; perhaps TRBD1 as D (5 bases). In germline, CDR1 is LNHDA, CDR2 SQIVND (reference sequence). The CDR3 is 15 residues long. The V end was cut by 1 base, the J end by 2 bases, with 11 bases between. The CDR3 nucleotides are TGTGCCAGTAGTATAGGGGTAGGGGTCAACACTGAAGCTTTCTTT. Translated: CASSIGVGVNTEAFF.

The chain couples TRBV2 to TRBJ2-5; tentatively, D is TRBD2 (6 bases). V lost 8 bases to trimming and J lost 5 bases, with 15 bases between them. This CDR3 region has 13 residues. The germline gives CDR1 SNHLY, CDR2 FYNNEI. CDR3 residues: CASDGSRGETQYF. The CDR3 region has the DNA TGTGCCAGCGACGGCAGCCGGGGGGAGACCCAGTACTTC.

V usage is TRBV7-8 and J usage is TRBJ2-5; D unresolved. Trimming shortened V by 0 bases and J by 5 bases, and 7 bases separated the two germline ends. Germline V gives CDR1 SGHVS, CDR2 FQNEAQ. CDR3 length equals 13 residues. CDR3 amino acids: CASSLAGYETQYF. The CDR3 region has the DNA TGTGCCAGCAGCTTAGCCGGGTACGAGACCCAGTACTTC.

This clone was seen more than once but under ten times. V and J are TRBV28 and TRBJ1-1; D not resolved. Trimming cost V 2 bases and J 6 bases, with 7 bases left between them. This CDR3 is built from 12 residues. The V gene's germline CDR1 is MDHEN and CDR2 SYDVKM. CDR3: CASSLGISEAFF. The CDR3 DNA is TGTGCCAGCAGTTTAGGTATCTCTGAAGCTTTCTTT.

This clone was seen a handful of times. This specimen includes other DNA sequences encoding the same CDR3. The J gene is TRBJ1-1, the V gene TRBV30, with D unresolved. The CDR3 spans 12 residues. The germline V gene encodes CDR1 GTSNPN and CDR2 SVGIG (reference sequence). With 0 bases removed from V and 1 base from J, the gap between germline ends came to 3 bases. CDR3 amino acids: CAWSVGNTEAFF. For the CDR3, the DNA is TGTGCCTGGAGTGTGGGGAACACTGAAGCTTTCTTT. Filled out from reference TRBV30 and TRBJ1-1, the complete variable domain reads SQTIHQWPATLVQPVGSPLSLECTVEGTSNPNLYWYRQAAGRGLQLLFYSVGIGQISSEVPQNLSASRPQDRQFILSSKKLLLSDSGFYLCAWSVGNTEAFFGQGTRLTVV.